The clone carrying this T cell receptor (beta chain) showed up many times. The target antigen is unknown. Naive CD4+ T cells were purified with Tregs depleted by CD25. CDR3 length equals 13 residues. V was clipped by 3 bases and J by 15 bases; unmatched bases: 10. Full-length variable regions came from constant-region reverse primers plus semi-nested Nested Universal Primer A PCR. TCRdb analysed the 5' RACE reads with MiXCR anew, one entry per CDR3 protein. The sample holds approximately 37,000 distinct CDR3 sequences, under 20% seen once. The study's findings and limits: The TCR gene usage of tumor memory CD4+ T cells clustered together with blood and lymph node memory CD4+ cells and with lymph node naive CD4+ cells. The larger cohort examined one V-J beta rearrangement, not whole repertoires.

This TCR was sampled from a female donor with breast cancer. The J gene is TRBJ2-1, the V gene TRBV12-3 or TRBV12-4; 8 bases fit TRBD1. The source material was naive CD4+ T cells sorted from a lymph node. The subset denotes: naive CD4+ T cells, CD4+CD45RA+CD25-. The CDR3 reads CASSLGLWDRLFF. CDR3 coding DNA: TGTGCCAGCAGTTTGGGTTTGTGGGACAGGCTGTTCTTC.